The present T cell receptor beta chain was sequenced within a study of human thymus T cells. Whole-study results and caveats: In unrelated individuals, thymic repertoires overlapped highly, according to related research.

Germline V gives CDR1 MNHNY, CDR2 SVGAGI (reference sequence). This CDR3 contains 16 residues. The V end lost 2 bases, the J end lost 3 bases, and 13 bases lay between the germline ends. The repertoire was sequenced with immunoSEQ multiplex PCR; TCRdb's copy has only in-frame clones and lacks some. The data hold tens of thousands of clones, with roughly 96% observed a single time. Thymus tissue for the work was resected from patients undergoing corrective heart surgery. Healthy Finnish infants undergoing corrective surgery for congenital heart defects provided the donor material. This clone was seen a single time. Its antigen is as yet unknown.

The chain carries TRBV6-6 and TRBJ2-2, with a weak D call TRBD1 (6 bases). The sequence came from a girl in the first two years of life with a congenital heart defect but otherwise immunologically healthy. The sequenced material came from thymus tissue. The CDR3 DNA follows: TGTGCCAGCAGTTACCTCCAGGGGCAGGACACCGGGGAGCTGTTTTTT. It encodes CASSYLQGQDTGELFF.